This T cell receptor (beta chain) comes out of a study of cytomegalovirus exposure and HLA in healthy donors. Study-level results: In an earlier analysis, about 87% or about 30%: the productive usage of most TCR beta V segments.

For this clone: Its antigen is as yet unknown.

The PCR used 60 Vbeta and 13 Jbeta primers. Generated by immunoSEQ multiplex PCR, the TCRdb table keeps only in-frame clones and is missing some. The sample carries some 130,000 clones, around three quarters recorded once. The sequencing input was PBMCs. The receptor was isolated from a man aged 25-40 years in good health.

CDR3 in DNA: TGTGCCAGCAACCTAGGGGGGAACACTGAAGCTTTCTTT. Translated, it gives CASNLGGNTEAFF. The J gene is TRBJ1-1, the V gene TRBV6-6; a possible D gene is TRBD1 (6 bases). There are 13 residues in the CDR3. Germline V gene lookup returns CDR1 MNHNY and CDR2 SVGAGI (reference sequence). V lost 7 bases, J lost 1 base, and 10 bases lay in between.